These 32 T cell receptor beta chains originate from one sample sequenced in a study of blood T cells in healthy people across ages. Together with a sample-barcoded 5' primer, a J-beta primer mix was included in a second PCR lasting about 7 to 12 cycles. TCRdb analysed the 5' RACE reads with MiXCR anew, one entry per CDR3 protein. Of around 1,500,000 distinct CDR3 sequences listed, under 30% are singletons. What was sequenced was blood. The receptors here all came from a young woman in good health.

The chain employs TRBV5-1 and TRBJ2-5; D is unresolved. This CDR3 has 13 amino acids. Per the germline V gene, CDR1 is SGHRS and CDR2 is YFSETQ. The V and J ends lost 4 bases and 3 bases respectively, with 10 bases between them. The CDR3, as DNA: TGCGCCAGCAGCCCCGGTATGAAAGAGACCCAGTACTTC. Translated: CASSPGMKETQYF.

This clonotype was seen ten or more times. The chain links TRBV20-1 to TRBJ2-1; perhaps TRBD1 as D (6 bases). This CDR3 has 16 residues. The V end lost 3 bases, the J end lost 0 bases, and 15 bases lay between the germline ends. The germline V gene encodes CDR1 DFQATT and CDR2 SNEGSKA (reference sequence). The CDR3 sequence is CSASGLVRGSYNEQFF. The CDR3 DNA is TGCAGTGCTAGCGGGCTAGTCAGGGGCTCCTACAATGAGCAGTTCTTC.

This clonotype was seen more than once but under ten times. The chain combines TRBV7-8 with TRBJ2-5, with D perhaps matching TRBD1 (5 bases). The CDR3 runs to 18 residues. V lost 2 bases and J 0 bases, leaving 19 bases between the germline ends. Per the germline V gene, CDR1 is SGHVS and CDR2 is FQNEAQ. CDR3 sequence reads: CASSLQAPGRPYQETQYF. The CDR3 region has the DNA TGTGCCAGCAGCTTACAAGCCCCAGGGCGCCCGTACCAAGAGACCCAGTACTTC.

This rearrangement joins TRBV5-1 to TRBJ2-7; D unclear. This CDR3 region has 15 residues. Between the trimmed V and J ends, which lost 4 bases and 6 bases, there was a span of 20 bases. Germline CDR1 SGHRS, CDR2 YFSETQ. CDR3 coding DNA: TGCGCCAGCAGCCCGTCGAATCTCGGGTTTGGCGAGCAGTACTTC. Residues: CASSPSNLGFGEQYF. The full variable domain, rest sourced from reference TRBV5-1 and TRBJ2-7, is KAGVTQTPRYLIKTRGQQVTLSCSPISGHRSVSWYQQTPGQGLQFLFEYFSETQRNKGNFPGRFSGRQFSNSRSEMNVSTLELGDSALYLCASSPSNLGFGEQYFGPGTRLTVT.

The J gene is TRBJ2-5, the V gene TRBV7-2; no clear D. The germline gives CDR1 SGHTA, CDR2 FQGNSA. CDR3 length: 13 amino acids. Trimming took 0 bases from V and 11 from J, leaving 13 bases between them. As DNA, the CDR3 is TGTGCCAGCAGCTTAGCGCCAGGTCGAAAGCAGTACTTC. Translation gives CASSLAPGRKQYF.

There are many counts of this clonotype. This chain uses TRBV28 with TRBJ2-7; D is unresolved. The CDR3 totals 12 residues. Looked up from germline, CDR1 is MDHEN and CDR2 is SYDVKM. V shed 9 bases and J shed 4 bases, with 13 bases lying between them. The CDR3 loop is CASQELRYEQYF. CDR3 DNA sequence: TGTGCCAGTCAGGAGTTGCGGTACGAGCAGTACTTC. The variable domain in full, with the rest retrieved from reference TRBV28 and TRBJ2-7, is DVKVTQSSRYLVKRTGEKVFLECVQDMDHENMFWYRQDPGLGLRLIYFSYDVKMKEKGDIPEGYSVSREKKERFSLILESASTNQTSMYLCASQELRYEQYFGPGTRLTVT.

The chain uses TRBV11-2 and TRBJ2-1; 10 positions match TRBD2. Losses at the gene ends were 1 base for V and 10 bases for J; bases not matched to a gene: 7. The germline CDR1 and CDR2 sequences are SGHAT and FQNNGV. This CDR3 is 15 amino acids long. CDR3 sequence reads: CASSLVLAGAIEQFF. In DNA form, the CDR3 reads TGTGCCAGCAGCTTAGTTCTAGCGGGAGCAATAGAGCAGTTCTTC.

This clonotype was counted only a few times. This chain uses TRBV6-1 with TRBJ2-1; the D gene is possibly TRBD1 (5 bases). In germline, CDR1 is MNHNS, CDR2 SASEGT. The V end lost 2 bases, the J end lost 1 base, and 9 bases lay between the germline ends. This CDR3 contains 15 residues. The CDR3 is CASSESQASYNEQFF. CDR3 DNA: TGTGCCAGCAGTGAATCACAGGCTTCCTACAATGAGCAGTTCTTC.

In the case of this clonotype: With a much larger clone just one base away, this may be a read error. CDR3 coding DNA: TGTGCCAGCAGCTTTACCAGGGACTACGAGCAGTACTTC. Protein sequence: CASSFTRDYEQYF. V and J are TRBV7-2 and TRBJ2-5, with a weak D call TRBD1 (5 bases). The J call may be in error: the DNA end matches TRBJ2-7 better. Germline V lookup: CDR1 SGHTA, CDR2 FQGNSA. There are 13 residues in the CDR3.

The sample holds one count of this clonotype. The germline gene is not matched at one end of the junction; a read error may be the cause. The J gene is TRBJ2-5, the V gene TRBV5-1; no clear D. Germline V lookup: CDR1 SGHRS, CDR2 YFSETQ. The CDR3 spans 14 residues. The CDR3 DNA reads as TGCGCCGGCAGCTTGGATGGGCGCCAGGAGACCCAGTACTTC. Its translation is CAGSLDGRQETQYF.

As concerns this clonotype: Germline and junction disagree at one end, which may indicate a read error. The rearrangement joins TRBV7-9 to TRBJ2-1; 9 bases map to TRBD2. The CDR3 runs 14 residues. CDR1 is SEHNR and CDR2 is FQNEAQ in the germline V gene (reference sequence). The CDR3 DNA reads TGTGCCGGCAGCTTAGTGCGGGAGGGGGATGAGCAGTTCTTC. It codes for CAGSLVREGDEQFF.

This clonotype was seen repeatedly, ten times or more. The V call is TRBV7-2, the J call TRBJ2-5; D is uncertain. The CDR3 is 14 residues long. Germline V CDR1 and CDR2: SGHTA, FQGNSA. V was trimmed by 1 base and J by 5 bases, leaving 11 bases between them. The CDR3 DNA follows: TGTGCCAGCAGCTTAGAGCCTAGGCTGGAGACCCAGTACTTC. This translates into CASSLEPRLETQYF.

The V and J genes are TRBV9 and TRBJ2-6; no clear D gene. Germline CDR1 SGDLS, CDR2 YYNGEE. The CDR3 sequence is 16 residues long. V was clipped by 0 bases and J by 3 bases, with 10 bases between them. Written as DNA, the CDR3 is TGTGCCAGCAGCGTAGATGCGGCGATTGGGGCCAACGTCCTGACTTTC. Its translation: CASSVDAAIGANVLTF.

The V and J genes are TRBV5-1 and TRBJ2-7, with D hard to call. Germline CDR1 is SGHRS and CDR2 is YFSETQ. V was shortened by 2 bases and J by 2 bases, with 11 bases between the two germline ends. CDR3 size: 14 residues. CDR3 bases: TGCGCCAGCAGCTTAATTCAAACGACCTACGAGCAGTACTTC. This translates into CASSLIQTTYEQYF. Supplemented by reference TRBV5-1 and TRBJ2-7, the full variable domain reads KAGVTQTPRYLIKTRGQQVTLSCSPISGHRSVSWYQQTPGQGLQFLFEYFSETQRNKGNFPGRFSGRQFSNSRSEMNVSTLELGDSALYLCASSLIQTTYEQYFGPGTRLTVT.

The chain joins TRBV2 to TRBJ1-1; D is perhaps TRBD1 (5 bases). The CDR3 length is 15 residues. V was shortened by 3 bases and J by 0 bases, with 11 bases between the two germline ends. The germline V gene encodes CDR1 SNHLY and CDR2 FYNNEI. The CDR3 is CASSDQGTLNTEAFF. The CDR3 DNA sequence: TGTGCCAGCAGTGATCAGGGAACCCTGAACACTGAAGCTTTCTTT.

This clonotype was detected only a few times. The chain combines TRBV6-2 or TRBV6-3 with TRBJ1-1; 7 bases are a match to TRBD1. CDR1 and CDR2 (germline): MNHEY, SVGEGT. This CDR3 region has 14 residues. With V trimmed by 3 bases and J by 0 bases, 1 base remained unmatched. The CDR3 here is CASSYGQVNTEAFF. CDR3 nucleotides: TGTGCCAGCAGTTATGGACAGGTGAACACTGAAGCTTTCTTT.

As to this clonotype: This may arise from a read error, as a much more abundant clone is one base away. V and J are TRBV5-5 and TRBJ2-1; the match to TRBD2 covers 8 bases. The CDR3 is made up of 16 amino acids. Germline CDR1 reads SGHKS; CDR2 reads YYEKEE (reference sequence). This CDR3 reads CASSLRSGTSYNERFF. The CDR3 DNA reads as TGTGCCAGCAGCTTGCGTAGCGGGACATCCTACAATGAGCGGTTCTTC. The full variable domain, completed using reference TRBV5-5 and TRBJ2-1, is DAGVTQSPTHLIKTRGQQVTLRCSPISGHKSVSWYQQVLGQGPQFIFQYYEKEERGRGNFPDRFSARQFPNYSSELNVNALLLGDSALYLCASSLRSGTSYNERFFGPGTRLTVL.

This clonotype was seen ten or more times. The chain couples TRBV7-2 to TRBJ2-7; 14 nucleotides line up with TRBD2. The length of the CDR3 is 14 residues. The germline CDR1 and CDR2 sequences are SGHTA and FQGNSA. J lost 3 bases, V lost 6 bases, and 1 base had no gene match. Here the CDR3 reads CASRGTSGGYEQYF. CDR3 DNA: TGTGCCAGCAGAGGGACTAGCGGGGGCTACGAGCAGTACTTC.

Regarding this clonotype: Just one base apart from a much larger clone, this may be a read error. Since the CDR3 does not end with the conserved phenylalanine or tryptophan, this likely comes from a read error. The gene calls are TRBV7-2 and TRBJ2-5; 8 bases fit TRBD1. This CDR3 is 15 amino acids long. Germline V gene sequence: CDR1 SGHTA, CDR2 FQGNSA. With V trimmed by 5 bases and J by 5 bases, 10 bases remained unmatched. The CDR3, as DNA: TGTGCCAGCAGCCGAATACAACAGGGGGAGGAGACCCAGTACTGC. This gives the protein CASSRIQQGEETQYC.

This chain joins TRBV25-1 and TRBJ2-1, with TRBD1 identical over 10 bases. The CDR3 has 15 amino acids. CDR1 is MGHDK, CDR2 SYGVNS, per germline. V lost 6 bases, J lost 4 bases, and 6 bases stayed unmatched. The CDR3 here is CASSYTGQGYNEQFF. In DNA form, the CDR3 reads TGTGCCAGCAGCTACACGGGACAGGGGTACAATGAGCAGTTCTTC.

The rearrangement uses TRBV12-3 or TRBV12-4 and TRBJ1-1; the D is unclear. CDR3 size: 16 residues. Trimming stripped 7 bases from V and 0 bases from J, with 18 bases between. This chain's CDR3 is CASTNLLDRMNTEAFF. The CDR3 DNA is TGTGCCAGCACAAACCTTTTAGACCGAATGAACACTGAAGCTTTCTTT.

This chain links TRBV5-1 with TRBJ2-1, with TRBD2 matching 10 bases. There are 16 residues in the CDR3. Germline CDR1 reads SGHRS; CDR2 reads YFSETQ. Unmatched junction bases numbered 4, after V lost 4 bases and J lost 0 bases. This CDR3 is CASSTVAGGSYNEQFF. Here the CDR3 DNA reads TGCGCCAGCAGCACCGTAGCGGGAGGCTCCTACAATGAGCAGTTCTTC. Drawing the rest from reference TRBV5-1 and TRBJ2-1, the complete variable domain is KAGVTQTPRYLIKTRGQQVTLSCSPISGHRSVSWYQQTPGQGLQFLFEYFSETQRNKGNFPGRFSGRQFSNSRSEMNVSTLELGDSALYLCASSTVAGGSYNEQFFGPGTRLTVL.

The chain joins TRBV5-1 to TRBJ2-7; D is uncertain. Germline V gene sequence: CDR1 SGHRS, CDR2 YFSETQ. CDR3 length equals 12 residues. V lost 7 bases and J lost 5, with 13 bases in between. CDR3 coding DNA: TGCGCCAGCGGATCGTCGGGCGACGAGCAGTACTTC. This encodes CASGSSGDEQYF.

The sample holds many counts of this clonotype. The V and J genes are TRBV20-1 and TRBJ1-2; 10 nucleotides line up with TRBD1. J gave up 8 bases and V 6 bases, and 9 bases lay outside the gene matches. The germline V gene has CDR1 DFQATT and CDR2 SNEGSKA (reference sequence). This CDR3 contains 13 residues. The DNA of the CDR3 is TGCAGTGCCAAAACCGGGACAGGGGACGGCTACACCTTC. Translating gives CSAKTGTGDGYTF.

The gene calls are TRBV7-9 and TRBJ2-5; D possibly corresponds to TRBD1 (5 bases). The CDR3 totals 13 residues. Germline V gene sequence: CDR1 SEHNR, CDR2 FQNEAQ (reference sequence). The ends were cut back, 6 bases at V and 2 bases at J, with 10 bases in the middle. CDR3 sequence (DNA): TGTGCCAGCAGTAAAACAGGACAAGAGACCCAGTACTTC. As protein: CASSKTGQETQYF.

The CDR3 region has the DNA TGCGCCAGCAGCCAAGGGGACAGGGGGAACACTGAAGCTTTCTTT. Translating gives CASSQGDRGNTEAFF. The chain links TRBV4-3 to TRBJ1-1; 10 bases agree with TRBD1. The CDR3 consists of 15 residues. Germline loops: CDR1 LGHNA, CDR2 YSLEER. Unmatched junction bases numbered 0, after V lost 1 base and J lost 1 base.

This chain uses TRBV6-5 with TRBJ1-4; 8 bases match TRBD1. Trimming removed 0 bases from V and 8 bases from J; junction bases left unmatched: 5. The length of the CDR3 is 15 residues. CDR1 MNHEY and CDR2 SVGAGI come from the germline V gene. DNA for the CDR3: TGTGCCAGCAGTTACTCCGGACAGGGAGAGGAAAAACTGTTTTTT. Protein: CASSYSGQGEEKLFF.

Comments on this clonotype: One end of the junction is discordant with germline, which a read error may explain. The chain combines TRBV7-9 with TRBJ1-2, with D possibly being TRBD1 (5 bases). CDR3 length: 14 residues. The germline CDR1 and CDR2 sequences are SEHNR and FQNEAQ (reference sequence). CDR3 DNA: TGTGCCTGCAGCTCGGCAGGGACTAACTATGGCCACACCTTC. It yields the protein CACSSAGTNYGHTF.

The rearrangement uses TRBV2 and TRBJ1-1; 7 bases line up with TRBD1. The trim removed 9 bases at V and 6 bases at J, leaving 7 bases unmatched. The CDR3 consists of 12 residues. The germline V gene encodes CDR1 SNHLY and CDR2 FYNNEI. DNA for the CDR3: TGTGCCAGTATACAGGGGCAGGCTGAAGCTTTCTTT. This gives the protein CASIQGQAEAFF.

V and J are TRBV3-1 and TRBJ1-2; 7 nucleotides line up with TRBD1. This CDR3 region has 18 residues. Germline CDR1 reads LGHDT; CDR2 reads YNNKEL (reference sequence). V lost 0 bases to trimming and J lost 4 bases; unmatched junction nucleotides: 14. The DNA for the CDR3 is TGTGCCAGCAGCCAAGATGTGACAGGGCCAAGGGTTAGCTATGGCTACACCTTC. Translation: CASSQDVTGPRVSYGYTF.

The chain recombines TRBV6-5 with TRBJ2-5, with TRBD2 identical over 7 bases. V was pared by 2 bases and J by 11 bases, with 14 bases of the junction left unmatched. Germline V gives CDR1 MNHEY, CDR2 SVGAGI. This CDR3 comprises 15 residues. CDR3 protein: CASSYPGQGGNEQYF. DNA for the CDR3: TGTGCCAGCAGTTACCCGGGGCAGGGAGGGAATGAGCAGTACTTC.

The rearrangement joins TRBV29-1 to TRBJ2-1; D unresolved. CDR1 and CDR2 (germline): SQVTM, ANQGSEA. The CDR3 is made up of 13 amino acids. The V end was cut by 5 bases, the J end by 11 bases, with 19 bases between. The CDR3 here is CSVPGDLTDKQFF. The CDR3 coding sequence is TGCAGCGTTCCCGGAGACCTTACGGATAAGCAGTTCTTC.